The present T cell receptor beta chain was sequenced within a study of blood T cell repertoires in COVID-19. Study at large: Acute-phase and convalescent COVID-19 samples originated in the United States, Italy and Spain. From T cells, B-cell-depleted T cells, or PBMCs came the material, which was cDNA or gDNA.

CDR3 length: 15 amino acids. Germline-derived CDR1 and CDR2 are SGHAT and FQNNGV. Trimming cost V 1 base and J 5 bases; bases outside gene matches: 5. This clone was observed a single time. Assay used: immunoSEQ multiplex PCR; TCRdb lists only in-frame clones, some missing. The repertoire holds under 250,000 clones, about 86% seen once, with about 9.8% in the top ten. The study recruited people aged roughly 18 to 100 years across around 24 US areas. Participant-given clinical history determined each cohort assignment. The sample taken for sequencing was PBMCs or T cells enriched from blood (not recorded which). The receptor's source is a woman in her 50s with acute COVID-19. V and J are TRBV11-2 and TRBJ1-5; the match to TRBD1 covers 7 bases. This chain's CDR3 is CASSLGGTDYQPQHF. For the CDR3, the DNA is TGTGCCAGCAGCTTAGGGGGGACAGATTATCAGCCCCAGCATTTT.